These 8 T cell receptor beta chains originate from one sample sequenced in a study of cytomegalovirus exposure and HLA in healthy donors. Method: immunoSEQ multiplex PCR; TCRdb's copy keeps in-frame clones and lacks some. The profile shows 95,000 to 150,000 clones, roughly 90% of them singletons. The material sequenced was PBMCs. Source of these receptors: a woman aged 18-30 years in good health and CMV-seronegative.

This rearrangement joins TRBV5-6 to TRBJ2-2; no reliable D call. Trimming took off 1 base at V and 6 bases at J, with 7 bases between the two ends. Germline CDR1 reads SGHDT; CDR2 reads YYEEEE. The CDR3 runs 13 residues. CDR3 nucleotides: TGTGCCAGCAGCTTGATTAGTTCCGGGGAGCTGTTTTTT. Translation gives CASSLISSGELFF.

The chain combines TRBV28 with TRBJ2-1; D is perhaps TRBD1 (6 bases). V lost 3 bases to trimming and J lost 0 bases, with 18 bases between them. The CDR3 spans 18 residues. In germline, CDR1 is MDHEN, CDR2 SYDVKM. CDR3 in amino acids: CASSFLLDSPLSYNEQFF. The CDR3 bases are TGTGCCAGCAGTTTCCTTTTGGACAGCCCTCTCTCCTACAATGAGCAGTTCTTC.

V is TRBV5-4 and J is TRBJ2-7; 12 positions agree with TRBD1. The CDR3 length is 15 residues. J was trimmed by 4 bases and V by 0 bases; bases with no gene match: 2. Germline V gene lookup returns CDR1 SGHNT and CDR2 YYREEE (reference sequence). For the CDR3, the DNA is TGTGCCAGCAGCTTGGGGGGACAGGGGGCTTACGAGCAGTACTTC. It codes for CASSLGGQGAYEQYF.

With respect to this clone: At one end the junction does not follow the germline gene, possibly because of a read error. Other DNA sequences in this specimen translate into the identical CDR3. The V and J genes are TRBV4-1 and TRBJ2-7, with D possibly matching TRBD2 (6 bases). Germline V gene data show CDR1 as MGHRA and CDR2 as YSYEKL. CDR3 size: 15 residues. CDR3: CASSHGRESSYEQYF. CDR3 sequence (DNA): TGTGCCAGCAGCCACGGACGGGAGAGTTCCTACGAGCAGTACTTC.

V usage is TRBV11-1 and J usage is TRBJ2-7, with 8 bases identical to TRBD1. CDR3 length: 13 amino acids. Looked up from germline, CDR1 is SGHAT and CDR2 is FQDESV (reference sequence). V lost 5 bases, J lost 9 bases, and 9 bases stayed unmatched. The DNA for the CDR3 is TGTGCCAGCAGCGCTGGACAGGGTTCTCGGCAGTACTTC. Protein: CASSAGQGSRQYF.

This clone was observed once. The gene calls are TRBV27 and TRBJ1-1, with 12 bases lining up with TRBD1. Germline trimming cut 2 bases from V and 4 bases from J; bases unmatched to any gene: 5. The CDR3 consists of 16 residues. Germline CDR1 reads MNHEY; CDR2 reads SMNVEV (reference sequence). This CDR3 is CASSLGTGGRATEAFF. The CDR3 region has the DNA TGTGCCAGCAGTTTAGGGACAGGGGGCCGGGCCACTGAAGCTTTCTTT.

The rearrangement joins TRBV5-1 to TRBJ2-7; TRBD1 might be the D (5 bases). Between the trimmed V and J ends, which lost 2 bases and 0 bases, there was a span of 9 bases. CDR1 SGHRS and CDR2 YFSETQ come from the germline V gene. The CDR3 spans 14 residues. The CDR3 loop reads CASSFDSYSYEQYF. Written as DNA, the CDR3 is TGCGCCAGCAGCTTCGACAGCTACTCCTACGAGCAGTACTTC.

This clone was detected only a few times. The chain has TRBV15 and TRBJ1-1; D may be TRBD1 (6 bases). Trimming removed 5 bases at V and 7 bases at J, with 17 bases between. Germline V lookup: CDR1 LNHNV, CDR2 YYDKDF (reference sequence). CDR3 length: 14 residues. The CDR3 DNA is TGTGCCACCAGCCTTGGACAGAGCCTACATGAAGCTTTCTTT. Translation: CATSLGQSLHEAFF.